This paragraph reports one T cell receptor (beta chain). Antigen unknown. Treatment reported: randomized to nivolumab then ipilimumab (arm A) or the reverse (arm B). The method was immunoSEQ multiplex PCR; TCRdb's version includes in-frame clones alone and lacks a portion of them. The sample lists about 7,100 clones; 25% to 35% were seen once. This entry is derived from a study of sequential checkpoint blockade in melanoma. About the research overall: Maintenance nivolumab came after either treatment sequence. DNA from around 87 pretreatment tumor samples underwent TCRβ immunosequencing.

Study-level points and caveats: Patients with week-13 increases in T-cell fraction and clonality benefited about 30 times more often.

The V gene's germline CDR1 is LNHNV and CDR2 YYDKDF (reference sequence). CDR3 length: 15 amino acids. Trimming removed 3 bases from V and 1 base from J, with 12 bases in between. The TCR was taken from a human donor with melanoma. The chain carries TRBV15 and TRBJ1-2; no firm D call. Sequences were derived from tumor tissue (inferred from file names), sampled from a patient given nivolumab and ipilimumab in sequence. The CDR3 DNA sequence: TGTGCCACCAGCAGCAGACGGGATAATAACTATGGCTACACCTTC. Translating it yields CATSSRRDNNYGYTF.